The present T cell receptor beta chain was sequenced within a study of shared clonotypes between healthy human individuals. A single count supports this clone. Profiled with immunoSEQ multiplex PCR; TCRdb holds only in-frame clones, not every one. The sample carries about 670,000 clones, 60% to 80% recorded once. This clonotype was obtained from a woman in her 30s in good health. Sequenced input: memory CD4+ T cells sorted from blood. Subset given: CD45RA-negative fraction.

CDR3 protein: CASSLALGVPYEQYF. The CDR3 DNA reads as TGTGCCAGCAGCTTAGCGCTTGGGGTCCCCTACGAGCAGTACTTC. The J gene is TRBJ2-7, the V gene TRBV7-2; D gene ambiguous. V lost 0 bases and J lost 2, with 11 bases in between. CDR3 length: 15 amino acids. CDR1 is SGHTA, CDR2 FQGNSA, per germline.